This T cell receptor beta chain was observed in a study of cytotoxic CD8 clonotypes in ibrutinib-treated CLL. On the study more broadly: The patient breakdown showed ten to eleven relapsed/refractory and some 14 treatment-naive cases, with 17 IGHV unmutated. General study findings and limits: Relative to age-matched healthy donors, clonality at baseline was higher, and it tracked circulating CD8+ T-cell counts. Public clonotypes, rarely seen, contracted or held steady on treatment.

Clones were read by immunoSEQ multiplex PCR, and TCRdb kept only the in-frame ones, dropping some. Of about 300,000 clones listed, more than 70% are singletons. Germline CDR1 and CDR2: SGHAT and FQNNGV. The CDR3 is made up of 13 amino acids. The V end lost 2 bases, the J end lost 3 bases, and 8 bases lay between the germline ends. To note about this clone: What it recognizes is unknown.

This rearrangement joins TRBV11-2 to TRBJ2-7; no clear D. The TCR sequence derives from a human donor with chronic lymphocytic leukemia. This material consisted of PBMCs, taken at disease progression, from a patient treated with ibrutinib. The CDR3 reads CASSLQTGYEQYF. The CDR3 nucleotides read TGTGCCAGCAGCTTACAGACGGGCTACGAGCAGTACTTC.